This record covers a single TCR beta chain. Germline values: CDR1 KGHDR, CDR2 SFDVKD. The V and J ends lost 12 bases and 6 bases respectively, with 17 bases between them. The CDR3 covers 12 residues. These data originate in a study of blood T cell repertoires in COVID-19. About the research overall: Sources were T cells, B-cell-depleted T cells, or PBMCs; the material itself was cDNA or gDNA.

Followed over time, Seattle patients had been enrolled while infection was active. This table comes from immunoSEQ multiplex PCR, and its TCRdb copy is limited to in-frame clones, with some not included. The sample lists 300,000 to 400,000 clones; approximately 86% were seen once. This sequence was found in a woman between 55 and 75 years old with COVID-19, enrolled during active disease. The chain carries TRBV24-1 and TRBJ2-7; D is perhaps TRBD2 (7 bases). Sequencing was performed on peripheral blood. CDR3 sequence (DNA): TGTGCCCGATCGGGGGGCGGTTCCGAGCAGTACTTC. This encodes CARSGGGSEQYF.